These 3 T cell receptor beta chains share one sample of origin, sequenced in a study of T cells after yellow fever vaccination. In TCRdb, the 5' RACE reads were re-called with MiXCR into one record per CDR3 protein. Here the sample spans 310,000 or so distinct CDR3 sequences, around 6.8% being singletons. The input for sequencing was PBMCs, taken more than 35 days after the first yellow fever vaccination. The origin of the receptors is a man between 18 and 35 years old who received the YFV17D yellow fever vaccine.

V and J are TRBV12-3 or TRBV12-4 and TRBJ2-4, with 7 bases aligning to TRBD1. The V gene end was trimmed by 3 bases and the J gene end by 9 bases; junction bases not matched to a gene: 5. The CDR3 length is 13 residues. The CDR3 region has the DNA TGTGCCAGCAGTTTGAGGCCAGGGGGCATTCAGTACTTC. Its protein product is CASSLRPGGIQYF.

The chain couples TRBV24-1 to TRBJ1-1, with no clear D. The V end lost 3 bases, the J end lost 5 bases, and 9 bases lay between the germline ends. The CDR3 sequence is 13 residues long. Per the germline V gene, CDR1 is KGHDR and CDR2 is SFDVKD. CDR3 sequence: CATSDPGRTEAFF. CDR3 nucleotides: TGTGCCACCAGTGATCCCGGTAGGACTGAAGCTTTCTTT.

The chain recombines TRBV4-1 with TRBJ2-4, with 8 bases aligning to TRBD2. The V and J ends lost 0 bases and 8 bases, in that order; junction bases with no gene match: 6. Per the germline V gene, CDR1 is MGHRA and CDR2 is YSYEKL. The CDR3 has 15 amino acids. In nucleotides, the CDR3 is TGCGCCAGCAGCCAAGACGGGGGGGGGGTGGACATTCAGTACTTC. Its translation: CASSQDGGGVDIQYF.